This T cell receptor (beta chain) was found in a study of blood T cell repertoires in COVID-19. As for the study in general: From the United States, Italy and Spain came samples of acute and convalescent COVID-19. T cells, B-cell-depleted T cells, or PBMCs supplied cDNA or gDNA.

The authors' processing: Reference gene primer amplification in the assay estimated nucleated cell counts. The protocol was immunoSEQ multiplex PCR, while the TCRdb copy is restricted to in-frame clones and leaves out a portion. V and J calls and clone size come straight from that table; D and trimming were deduced from the DNA. Seen here are approximately 220,000 clones, approximately 86% observed once, and the top ten hold more than 2.5%. Losses at the gene ends were 3 bases for V and 9 bases for J; bases not matched to a gene: 6. The CDR3 spans 15 residues. The germline V gene has CDR1 KGHSH and CDR2 LQKENI.

This clonotype was sampled from a man in his fifties or sixties with acute or convalescent COVID-19. Input material: peripheral blood. V usage is TRBV18 and J usage is TRBJ2-1, with 12 bases matching TRBD1. The CDR3 protein is CASSPGTGGWGEQFF. CDR3 sequence (DNA): TGTGCCAGCTCACCCGGGACAGGGGGCTGGGGTGAGCAGTTCTTC.